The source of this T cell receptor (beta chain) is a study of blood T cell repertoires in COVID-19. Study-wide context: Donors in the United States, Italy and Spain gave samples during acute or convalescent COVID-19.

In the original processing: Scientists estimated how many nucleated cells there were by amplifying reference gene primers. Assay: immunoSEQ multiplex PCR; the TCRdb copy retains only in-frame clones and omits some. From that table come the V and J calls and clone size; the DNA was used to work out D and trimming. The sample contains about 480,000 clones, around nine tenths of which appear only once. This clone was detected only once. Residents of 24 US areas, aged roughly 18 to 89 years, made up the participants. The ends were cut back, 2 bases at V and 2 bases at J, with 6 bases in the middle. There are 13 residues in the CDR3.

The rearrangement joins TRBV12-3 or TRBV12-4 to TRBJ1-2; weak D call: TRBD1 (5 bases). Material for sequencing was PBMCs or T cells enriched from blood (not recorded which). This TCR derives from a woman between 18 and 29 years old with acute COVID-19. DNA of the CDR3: TGTGCCAGCAGTTTACAGGGAAACTATGGCTACACCTTC. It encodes CASSLQGNYGYTF.